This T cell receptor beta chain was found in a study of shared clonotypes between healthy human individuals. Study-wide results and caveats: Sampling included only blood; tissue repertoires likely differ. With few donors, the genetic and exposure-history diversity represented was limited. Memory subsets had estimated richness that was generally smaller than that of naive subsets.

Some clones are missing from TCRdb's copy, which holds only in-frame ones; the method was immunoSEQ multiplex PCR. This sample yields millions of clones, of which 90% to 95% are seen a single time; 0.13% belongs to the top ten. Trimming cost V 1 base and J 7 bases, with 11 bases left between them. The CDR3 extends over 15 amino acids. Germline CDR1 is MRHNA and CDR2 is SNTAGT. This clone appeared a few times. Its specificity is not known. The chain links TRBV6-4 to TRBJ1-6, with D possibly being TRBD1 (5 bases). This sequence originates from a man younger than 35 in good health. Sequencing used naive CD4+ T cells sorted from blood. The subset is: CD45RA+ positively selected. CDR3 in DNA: TGTGCCAGCAGTGACTTACCAGGGTGGAATTCACCCCTCCACTTT. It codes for CASSDLPGWNSPLHF.